Following are 18 T cell receptor beta chains from one sample sequenced in a study of shared clonotypes between healthy human individuals. Terminally differentiated effector memory CD45RA+ cells were left out of the naive CD8 fraction, which was CD45RO-negative and positively selected for CCR7. TCRdb's copy holds only in-frame clones and misses some; the assay was immunoSEQ multiplex PCR. The sample shows roughly 550,000 clones, 95% to 96% of them seen only once. The sequenced sample was naive CD8+ T cells sorted from blood. The receptors derive from a woman aged 25 to 39 in good health.

The rearrangement links TRBV19 to TRBJ2-1; 8 bases are a match to TRBD2. Germline V lookup: CDR1 LNHDA, CDR2 SQIVND (reference sequence). Trimming took 1 base from V and 6 from J; bases not matched to a gene: 2. The CDR3 is 14 residues long. CDR3 DNA sequence: TGTGCCAGTAGTATAGCCGGGAGGGTCAATGAGCAGTTCTTC. It specifies CASSIAGRVNEQFF. The full variable domain, with the rest looked up from reference TRBV19 and TRBJ2-1, is DGGITQSPKYLFRKEGQNVTLSCEQNLNHDAMYWYRQDPGQGLRLIYYSQIVNDFQKGDIAEGYSVSREKKESFPLTVTSAQKNPTAFYLCASSIAGRVNEQFFGPGTRLTVL.

The chain has TRBV5-6 and TRBJ2-5; the match to TRBD1 covers 8 bases. The CDR3 totals 17 residues. J gave up 3 bases and V 5 bases, and 15 bases lay outside the gene matches. Germline values: CDR1 SGHDT, CDR2 YYEEEE. The CDR3 DNA reads as TGTGCCAGCAGTTTCACCCGGCGGACAGGGCGGGAAGAGACCCAGTACTTC. It codes for CASSFTRRTGREETQYF.

The CDR3 reads CASSARQGEGNEQFF. The DNA for the CDR3 is TGTGCCAGTAGTGCGCGGCAGGGAGAGGGAAATGAGCAGTTCTTC. The rearrangement joins TRBV19 to TRBJ2-1; D may match TRBD1 or TRBD2 (5 bases each). V was cut by 5 bases and J by 7 bases, with 18 bases left in between. This CDR3 region has 15 residues. Germline V CDR1 and CDR2: LNHDA, SQIVND (reference sequence). Using reference TRBV19 and TRBJ2-1 for the parts outside the CDR3, the full variable domain is DGGITQSPKYLFRKEGQNVTLSCEQNLNHDAMYWYRQDPGQGLRLIYYSQIVNDFQKGDIAEGYSVSREKKESFPLTVTSAQKNPTAFYLCASSARQGEGNEQFFGPGTRLTVL.

The chain combines TRBV5-1 with TRBJ2-7, with 7 positions matching TRBD1. Trimming took 2 bases from V and 2 from J; bases not matched to a gene: 10. Germline-derived CDR1 and CDR2 are SGHRS and YFSETQ. The length of the CDR3 is 16 residues. This CDR3 is CASSFPYKGQAYEQYF. Here the CDR3 DNA reads TGCGCCAGCAGCTTCCCATACAAAGGACAGGCCTACGAGCAGTACTTC.

This chain uses TRBV7-9 with TRBJ2-2; D is unclear. Germline assignment: CDR1 SEHNR and CDR2 FQNEAQ (reference sequence). V was pared by 5 bases and J by 0 bases, with 16 bases between. The CDR3 sequence is 17 residues long. Here the CDR3 DNA reads TGTGCCAGCAGCCCAACCCCCCCCGGATCGAACACCGGGGAGCTGTTTTTT. This encodes CASSPTPPGSNTGELFF.

This chain uses TRBV5-1 with TRBJ2-7; 12 nucleotides agree with TRBD2. The CDR3 runs 17 residues. V lost 3 bases, J lost 2 bases, and 9 bases stayed unmatched. Germline V gene sequence: CDR1 SGHRS, CDR2 YFSETQ. CDR3 sequence (DNA): TGCGCCAGCAGCTCAGGACTAGCGGGACCAAGAACCTACGAGCAGTACTTC. It yields the protein CASSSGLAGPRTYEQYF. Filled out from reference TRBV5-1 and TRBJ2-7, the complete variable domain reads KAGVTQTPRYLIKTRGQQVTLSCSPISGHRSVSWYQQTPGQGLQFLFEYFSETQRNKGNFPGRFSGRQFSNSRSEMNVSTLELGDSALYLCASSSGLAGPRTYEQYFGPGTRLTVT.

The chain employs TRBV7-9 and TRBJ2-2, with TRBD1 identical over 9 bases. The CDR3 spans 16 residues. Germline CDR1 reads SEHNR; CDR2 reads FQNEAQ (reference sequence). The junction had 10 bases not matched to a gene; V was cut back by 5 bases and J by 6 bases. This CDR3 is CASSPRDRVGPGELFF. The CDR3 coding sequence is TGTGCCAGCAGCCCCCGGGACAGGGTTGGCCCCGGGGAGCTGTTTTTT.

The V call is TRBV2, the J call TRBJ1-1, with D perhaps matching TRBD1 (6 bases). Trimming cost V 6 bases and J 7 bases, with 15 bases left between them. Germline V gives CDR1 SNHLY, CDR2 FYNNEI. The CDR3 has 13 amino acids. The CDR3 loop reads CASRNRDIIEAFF. The DNA of the CDR3 is TGTGCCAGCAGGAACCGGGACATCATTGAAGCTTTCTTT. The full variable domain, completed using reference TRBV2 and TRBJ1-1, is EPEVTQTPSHQVTQMGQEVILRCVPISNHLYFYWYRQILGQKVEFLVSFYNNEISEKSEIFDDQFSVERPDGSNFTLKIRSTKLEDSAMYFCASRNRDIIEAFFGQGTRLTVV.

V and J are TRBV4-1 and TRBJ2-3, with D unclear. Germline CDR1 reads MGHRA; CDR2 reads YSYEKL. The CDR3 spans 16 residues. The V and J ends lost 0 bases and 0 bases respectively, with 10 bases between them. The CDR3 DNA follows: TGCGCCAGCAGCCAAGATTGGGCGATGAGCACAGATACGCAGTATTTT. Translating gives CASSQDWAMSTDTQYF.

This chain's CDR3 is CASSPGRSSYEQYF. CDR3 nucleotides: TGTGCCAGCAGCCCAGGGAGGAGCTCCTACGAGCAGTACTTC. This chain connects TRBV5-6 to TRBJ2-7, with a possible D match to TRBD2 (6 bases). The V gene lost 4 bases and the J gene lost 0 bases, with 11 bases spanning the gap. Germline V gene data show CDR1 as SGHDT and CDR2 as YYEEEE. The CDR3 is made up of 14 amino acids. Complete variable domain (other parts from reference TRBV5-6 and TRBJ2-7): DAGVTQSPTHLIKTRGQQVTLRCSPKSGHDTVSWYQQALGQGPQFIFQYYEEEERQRGNFPDRFSGHQFPNYSSELNVNALLLGDSALYLCASSPGRSSYEQYFGPGTRLTVT.

This clone was detected only once. This rearrangement joins TRBV7-8 to TRBJ2-3; either TRBD1 or TRBD2 may supply D (5 bases each). Germline CDR1 and CDR2: SGHVS and FQNEAQ. The V gene lost 2 bases and the J gene lost 2 bases, with 14 bases spanning the gap. This CDR3 is 16 amino acids long. The CDR3 reads CASSLTGRGYTDTQYF. CDR3 nucleotides: TGTGCCAGCAGCTTAACGGGTCGGGGCTACACAGATACGCAGTATTTT.

The table lists this clone with a few counts. This CDR3 reads CASSSTGLYGYTF. CDR3 in DNA: TGTGCCAGCAGTTCAACCGGGCTCTATGGCTACACCTTC. The V gene is TRBV27, the J gene TRBJ1-2; no reliable D call. The CDR3 runs 13 residues. Germline V CDR1 and CDR2: MNHEY, SMNVEV (reference sequence). The V gene lost 4 bases and the J gene lost 4 bases, with 10 bases spanning the gap.

This clone was observed once. V is TRBV11-2 and J is TRBJ2-2; D remains ambiguous. With 7 bases removed from V and 7 bases from J, the gap between germline ends came to 16 bases. In germline, CDR1 is SGHAT, CDR2 FQNNGV. The CDR3 is made up of 14 amino acids. The CDR3 sequence: CASNPRRSLGELFF. In nucleotides, the CDR3 is TGTGCCAGCAACCCTCGGCGGTCCCTCGGGGAGCTGTTTTTT.

The gene calls are TRBV19 and TRBJ1-5; D not certain. The CDR3 extends over 17 amino acids. Germline-derived CDR1 and CDR2 are LNHDA and SQIVND (reference sequence). Trimming took off 5 bases at V and 2 bases at J, with 19 bases between the two ends. Written as DNA, the CDR3 is TGTGCCAGTAGTGGGCTTTTTGGTGGAATAGGCAATCAGCCCCAGCATTTT. Translation: CASSGLFGGIGNQPQHF.

J is TRBJ2-1 and V is TRBV14; 7 bases match TRBD2. The V gene's germline CDR1 is SGHDN and CDR2 FVKESK. The V gene end was trimmed by 0 bases and the J gene end by 6 bases; junction bases not matched to a gene: 11. The CDR3 has 17 residues. CDR3 sequence (DNA): TGTGCCAGCAGCCAAGATAGGGTACAGGCGGGGGTCAATGAGCAGTTCTTC. As protein: CASSQDRVQAGVNEQFF. The whole variable domain, filled in from reference TRBV14 and TRBJ2-1, reads EAGVTQFPSHSVIEKGQTVTLRCDPISGHDNLYWYRRVMGKEIKFLLHFVKESKQDESGMPNNRFLAERTGGTYSTLKVQPAELEDSGVYFCASSQDRVQAGVNEQFFGPGTRLTVL.

The chain links TRBV7-8 to TRBJ2-1; D possibly matches TRBD1 or TRBD2 (5 bases each). Germline loops: CDR1 SGHVS, CDR2 FQNEAQ. V lost 4 bases, J lost 8 bases, and 21 bases lay in between. This CDR3 region has 16 residues. For the CDR3, the DNA is TGTGCCAGCAGCTCAAAACCGGGACCCGCGGGCGATGAGCAGTTCTTC. Its protein is CASSSKPGPAGDEQFF.

The V and J genes are TRBV21-1 and TRBJ1-4. TRBV21-1 is a pseudogene locus. CDR3 length: 15 residues. For the CDR3, the DNA is TGTGCCAGCAGCATCAGGGGGGAGGGTTGGGAAAAACTGTTTTTT. It is translated as CASSIRGEGWEKLFF.

The chain has TRBV7-6 and TRBJ2-1, with D unresolved. V shed 3 bases and J shed 5 bases, with 14 bases lying between them. The CDR3 contains 15 residues. The germline gives CDR1 SGHVS, CDR2 FNYEAQ. The CDR3 nucleotides are TGTGCCAGCAGCTTCGACTTAGCACCAGACAATGAGCAGTTCTTC. Residues: CASSFDLAPDNEQFF.